This entry lists 29 T cell receptor beta chains sequenced from one sample in a study of OX40 agonist ivuxolimab in advanced cancers. Assay: immunoSEQ multiplex PCR; the TCRdb copy retains only in-frame clones and omits some. This table has tens of thousands of clones, approximately 80% appearing once. The input for sequencing was CD4+ or CD8+ T cells sorted from blood, taken in a trial of the OX40 agonist ivuxolimab. These TCRs come from an adult with an advanced solid tumor such as melanoma, head and neck, liver or kidney cancer.

The CDR3 DNA is TGTGCCAGCAGCCCCGTGACTAGTTCCTACGAGCAGTACTTC. It translates to CASSPVTSSYEQYF. The chain couples TRBV7-6 to TRBJ2-7, with D perhaps matching TRBD2 (6 bases). V gave up 5 bases and J gave up 1 base, with 12 bases separating them. The CDR3 sequence is 14 residues long. Germline V gene lookup returns CDR1 SGHVS and CDR2 FNYEAQ.

CDR3 coding DNA: TGTGCCAGCAGCCAAGCGACTGGGTTGGGCTACAATGAGCAGTTCTTC. Its translation: CASSQATGLGYNEQFF. This chain connects TRBV4-2 to TRBJ2-1; D ambiguous. V lost 1 base to trimming and J lost 3 bases, with 13 bases between them. This CDR3 is 16 amino acids long. Germline V CDR1 and CDR2: LGHNA, YNFKEQ.

V is TRBV9 and J is TRBJ2-1; D is perhaps TRBD2 (6 bases). The CDR3 spans 16 residues. The V end lost 0 bases, the J end lost 0 bases, and 10 bases lay between the germline ends. CDR1 and CDR2 from the germline V gene are SGDLS and YYNGEE. Written as DNA, the CDR3 is TGTGCCAGCAGCGTAGGGGTAGCGGTCTCCTACAATGAGCAGTTCTTC. Protein sequence: CASSVGVAVSYNEQFF.

The chain joins TRBV28 to TRBJ2-7; 7 bases line up with TRBD1. Germline V lookup: CDR1 MDHEN, CDR2 SYDVKM. The CDR3 is made up of 14 amino acids. V lost 10 bases to trimming and J lost 2 bases; unmatched junction nucleotides: 11. CDR3 sequence (DNA): TGTGCCACCGACTCCGGGACAGTTACCTACGAGCAGTACTTC. As protein: CATDSGTVTYEQYF.

The chain has TRBV2 and TRBJ2-3; D gene ambiguous. The CDR3 length is 15 residues. Germline V gene lookup returns CDR1 SNHLY and CDR2 FYNNEI. With 1 base removed from V and 3 bases from J, the gap between germline ends came to 11 bases. The CDR3 here is CASSEGVGQTDTQYF. The DNA of the CDR3 is TGTGCCAGCAGTGAAGGGGTGGGTCAGACAGATACGCAGTATTTT.

This chain uses TRBV7-2 with TRBJ2-7; D gene unclear. Germline loops: CDR1 SGHTA, CDR2 FQGNSA. With 3 bases removed from V and 3 bases from J, the gap between germline ends came to 9 bases. The CDR3 length is 13 residues. Written as DNA, the CDR3 is TGTGCCAGCAGCTTTGAACAGTTCTACGAGCAGTACTTC. It yields the protein CASSFEQFYEQYF.

The chain recombines TRBV10-3 with TRBJ2-5, with 7 positions matching TRBD1. The junction had 4 bases not matched to a gene; V was cut back by 6 bases and J by 0 bases. The CDR3 length is 14 residues. Germline-derived CDR1 and CDR2 are ENHRY and SYGVKD. CDR3 region: CAIRRQGYQETQYF. DNA of the CDR3: TGTGCCATCAGGAGACAGGGCTACCAAGAGACCCAGTACTTC.

J is TRBJ1-5 and V is TRBV2; D perhaps matches TRBD1 (5 bases). With 6 bases removed from V and 6 bases from J, the gap between germline ends came to 12 bases. The CDR3 extends over 13 amino acids. CDR1 is SNHLY, CDR2 FYNNEI, per germline. CDR3 amino acids: CASSPRGPQPQHF. CDR3 coding DNA: TGTGCCAGCAGCCCTAGGGGCCCTCAGCCCCAGCATTTT.

Only one count was recorded for this clone. The J gene is TRBJ2-7, the V gene TRBV27, with D unclear. The CDR3 is 12 amino acids. The V end was cut by 7 bases, the J end by 3 bases, with 10 bases between. Germline assignment: CDR1 MNHEY and CDR2 SMNVEV (reference sequence). The CDR3 loop reads CASTDSGYEQYF. As DNA, the CDR3 is TGTGCCAGCACCGATTCGGGCTACGAGCAGTACTTC.

This clone has just a few counts. The V gene is TRBV10-1, the J gene TRBJ1-1; D may be TRBD1 (6 bases). Deletions cut 8 bases from V and 0 bases from J, with 16 bases between. This CDR3 comprises 15 residues. In germline, CDR1 is WNHNN, CDR2 SYGVQD (reference sequence). DNA for the CDR3: TGCGCCAGCTCAATGGGACAAAATATGAACACTGAAGCTTTCTTT. This encodes CASSMGQNMNTEAFF.

The chain uses TRBV11-2 and TRBJ1-1; D might be TRBD1 (5 bases). The CDR3 runs 17 residues. V lost 4 bases to trimming and J lost 0 bases, with 18 bases between them. Germline CDR1 SGHAT, CDR2 FQNNGV. CDR3 coding DNA: TGTGCCAGCAGCTCGCCGGGACGCCAGACTATGAACACTGAAGCTTTCTTT. Its protein is CASSSPGRQTMNTEAFF.

This sequence joins TRBV29-1 and TRBJ2-7, with no clear D. The CDR3 loop spans 15 amino acids. V gave up 0 bases and J gave up 0 bases, with 12 bases separating them. CDR1 is SQVTM, CDR2 ANQGSEA, per germline. CDR3 DNA: TGCAGCGTTGAAGAGGCTGGACGGAACTCCTACGAGCAGTACTTC. This sequence encodes CSVEEAGRNSYEQYF.

The gene calls are TRBV30 and TRBJ1-2; a possible D gene is TRBD1 (5 bases). The CDR3 totals 15 residues. The germline V gene encodes CDR1 GTSNPN and CDR2 SVGIG (reference sequence). Trimming left V 3 bases short and J 8 bases short, with 22 bases between. The CDR3 coding sequence is TGTGCCTGGAGCCTACTGGGGGGGAGAGGTGAAGGCTACACCTTC. Translating it yields CAWSLLGGRGEGYTF.

This clone was detected only a few times. The chain employs TRBV28 and TRBJ1-1; D unclear. V was shortened by 3 bases and J by 3 bases, with 5 bases between the two germline ends. The germline V gene encodes CDR1 MDHEN and CDR2 SYDVKM. This CDR3 contains 12 residues. The CDR3 coding sequence is TGTGCCAGCAGTTTTGAATACACTGAAGCTTTCTTT. Residues: CASSFEYTEAFF.

This chain joins TRBV6-1 and TRBJ2-7; D is unclear. V was cut by 3 bases and J by 2 bases, with 2 bases left in between. The CDR3 totals 11 residues. The germline V gene has CDR1 MNHNS and CDR2 SASEGT. The chain's CDR3 is CASSDPYEQYF. The DNA for the CDR3 is TGTGCCAGCAGTGACCCCTACGAGCAGTACTTC.

In this sample, this clone turned up a few times. The chain recombines TRBV6-4 with TRBJ2-3, with D maybe TRBD2 (6 bases). The CDR3 covers 13 residues. V was pared by 2 bases and J by 4 bases, with 7 bases between. In germline, CDR1 is MRHNA, CDR2 SNTAGT. CDR3 coding DNA: TGTGCCAGCAGTGACAGGGACTCAGATACGCAGTATTTT. Amino acids: CASSDRDSDTQYF.

The genes are TRBV4-1 and TRBJ2-5, with D unresolved. Germline lookup yields CDR1 MGHRA and CDR2 YSYEKL. Trimming left V 3 bases short and J 5 bases short, with 7 bases between. The CDR3 length is 12 residues. As DNA, the CDR3 is TGCGCCAGCAGCCACTCCCAGGAGACCCAGTACTTC. Translation: CASSHSQETQYF.

This clone is categorized as medium-sized. The gene calls are TRBV6-1 and TRBJ2-1; TRBD1 matches at 9 bases. The junction had 5 bases not matched to a gene; V was cut back by 8 bases and J by 12 bases. The germline CDR1 and CDR2 sequences are MNHNS and SASEGT. This CDR3 is 11 amino acids long. CDR3 loop: CASFWTGAQFF. The CDR3 nucleotides are TGTGCCAGCTTCTGGACAGGGGCGCAGTTCTTC.

The gene calls are TRBV27 and TRBJ2-7; TRBD1 or TRBD2 may be the D gene (6 bases each). Trimming cost V 5 bases and J 5 bases, with 16 bases left between them. Germline V gives CDR1 MNHEY, CDR2 SMNVEV (reference sequence). The CDR3 sequence is 14 residues long. This chain's CDR3 is CASSPAGEEDEQYF. The CDR3 nucleotides read TGTGCCAGCAGTCCTGCAGGGGAGGAGGACGAGCAGTACTTC.

This clone was picked up one time. The CDR3 DNA reads as TGTGCCAGCATGGGTCCCACCAGGGGCTCTATGGGGCAGTACTTC. This sequence encodes CASMGPTRGSMGQYF. The chain joins TRBV6-5 to TRBJ2-7; weak D call: TRBD1 (6 bases). Between the trimmed V and J ends, which lost 7 bases and 9 bases, there was a span of 25 bases. The CDR3 length is 15 residues. Germline CDR1 is MNHEY and CDR2 is SVGAGI.

The chain carries TRBV7-9 and TRBJ2-1; D perhaps matches TRBD1 (5 bases). CDR3 length: 17 amino acids. The V gene lost 2 bases and the J gene lost 3 bases, with 17 bases spanning the gap. Germline-derived CDR1 and CDR2 are SEHNR and FQNEAQ (reference sequence). The CDR3 DNA sequence: TGTGCCAGCAGCTTAACCAGGGCACCTATTCACTACAATGAGCAGTTCTTC. Translation gives CASSLTRAPIHYNEQFF.

The J gene is TRBJ2-5, the V gene TRBV4-1; D not certain. The DNA end lines up better with TRBJ2-7; the J call may be wrong. Germline V lookup: CDR1 MGHRA, CDR2 YSYEKL. CDR3 length: 14 residues. The CDR3 spells CASSQEPLVYEQYF. The CDR3, as DNA: TGCGCCAGCAGCCAAGAGCCACTCGTCTACGAGCAGTACTTC.

This chain links TRBV7-9 with TRBJ2-1; TRBD1 matches 7 bases. Germline assignment: CDR1 SEHNR and CDR2 FQNEAQ (reference sequence). The CDR3 runs 14 residues. Trimming cost V 1 base and J 8 bases; bases outside gene matches: 5. CDR3 region: CASSLVQGNDEQFF. The CDR3 DNA follows: TGTGCCAGCAGCTTAGTACAGGGGAACGATGAGCAGTTCTTC.

This clone came up once. J is TRBJ1-2 and V is TRBV5-6; 7 bases are shared with TRBD1. The CDR3 is 13 residues long. V dropped 5 bases and J dropped 3; count of bases not matched to a gene: 4. Per the germline V gene, CDR1 is SGHDT and CDR2 is YYEEEE. In nucleotides, the CDR3 is TGTGCCAGCAGATCAACAGGGGACTATGGCTACACCTTC. This codes for CASRSTGDYGYTF.

This clone was recorded only once. The rearrangement uses TRBV27 and TRBJ2-1; no definite D call. The germline V gene encodes CDR1 MNHEY and CDR2 SMNVEV (reference sequence). This CDR3 is built from 17 residues. V gave up 0 bases and J gave up 3 bases, with 15 bases separating them. The CDR3 sequence: CASSLSTSEAYYNEQFF. The CDR3 DNA is TGTGCCAGCAGTTTATCGACTTCAGAGGCGTACTACAATGAGCAGTTCTTC.

This sequence joins TRBV9 and TRBJ2-3, with 10 nucleotides matching TRBD1. This CDR3 spans 22 amino acids. CDR1 is SGDLS, CDR2 YYNGEE, per germline. V shed 0 bases and J 6 bases; nucleotides not matched to a gene: 25. The CDR3 region has the DNA TGTGCCAGCAGCGTAGACTGGGTAGACAGGGGGCTTAAGGGACCCCTTGGCGATACGCAGTATTTT. Its translation is CASSVDWVDRGLKGPLGDTQYF.

The genes are TRBV27 and TRBJ2-2, with TRBD2 matching over 9 bases. The V gene end was trimmed by 4 bases and the J gene end by 4 bases; junction bases not matched to a gene: 7. This CDR3 region has 16 residues. CDR1 MNHEY and CDR2 SMNVEV come from the germline V gene (reference sequence). The CDR3 reads CASSSGTSSLTGELFF. The CDR3 region has the DNA TGTGCCAGCAGTTCCGGGACTAGCTCCCTCACCGGGGAGCTGTTTTTT.

The chain employs TRBV27 and TRBJ2-2, with TRBD2 identical over 7 bases. The CDR3 runs 13 residues. The V segment lost 3 bases and the J segment 7 bases; nucleotides outside the gene matches: 2. Germline V CDR1 and CDR2: MNHEY, SMNVEV (reference sequence). As DNA, the CDR3 is TGTGCCAGCAGTTTGGGGGGGGTCGGGGAGCTGTTTTTT. Translated, it gives CASSLGGVGELFF.

This clone was counted once. The CDR3 bases are TGTGCCACCAGCTTGGGGCTAGCGGGAGGTTACGAGCAGTACTTC. It yields the protein CATSLGLAGGYEQYF. This chain uses TRBV15 with TRBJ2-7; 11 bases agree with TRBD2. This CDR3 comprises 15 residues. Germline lookup yields CDR1 LNHNV and CDR2 YYDKDF (reference sequence). The trim removed 5 bases at V and 4 bases at J, leaving 7 bases unmatched.